The rows below give T cell receptor beta chains drawn from one sample of a study of cytomegalovirus exposure and HLA in healthy donors. The data were produced by immunoSEQ multiplex PCR, yet TCRdb's version contains in-frame clones alone and is incomplete. Of roughly 140,000 clones in the sample, 80% are singletons; the top ten hold 4.5% to 6.5%. The sequencing sample was made of PBMCs. The receptor set was obtained from a male donor in good health and CMV-seronegative. The conserved cysteine and the conserved F or W are not part of the CDR3 here. D genes are given only for firm matches.

J: TRBJ2-3
D: TRBD2
length: 15
V: TRBV7-2
CDR3: ASSHTGLTSSTDTQY

J: .
D: TRBD2
length: 14
V: TRBV13
CDR3: ASSARTSGGAGEQY

J: TRBJ1-2
D: .
length: 10
V: TRBV28
CDR3: ASVEGGYGYT

J: TRBJ1-2
D: .
length: 14
V: TRBV25-1
CDR3: ASSDPLRPNGDGYT

J: TRBJ2-1
D: .
length: 11
V: TRBV10-1
CDR3: ASSESRYNEQF

J: TRBJ2-5
D: .
length: 14
V: TRBV5-1
CDR3: ASSLDPQGLGETQY

J: TRBJ1-5
D: .
length: 11
V: TRBV30
CDR3: AWSRSGNQPQH

J: TRBJ2-5
D: .
length: 11
V: TRBV5-6
CDR3: ASSLWTVGTQY

J: TRBJ1-5
D: TRBD1
length: 16
V: TRBV5-1
CDR3: ANLDRGKYLITNQPQH

J: TRBJ1-2
D: TRBD1
length: 11
V: TRBV30
CDR3: ASQSTGVDGYT

J: TRBJ1-2
D: .
length: 11
V: TRBV6-5
CDR3: ASSYGLFYGYT

J: TRBJ2-1
D: .
length: 14
V: TRBV9
CDR3: ASSVEDSLSSTGLF

J: TRBJ2-1
D: .
length: 13
V: TRBV6-1
CDR3: ASSPQDRQYNEQF

J: TRBJ1-1
D: TRBD1
length: 10
V: TRBV5-4
CDR3: ASGTGGTEAF

J: TRBJ2-2
D: TRBD1
length: 14
V: TRBV7-6
CDR3: ASSLVAGGNTGELF

J: TRBJ1-6
D: TRBD1
length: 13
V: TRBV6-1
CDR3: ASSIRQGANSPLH